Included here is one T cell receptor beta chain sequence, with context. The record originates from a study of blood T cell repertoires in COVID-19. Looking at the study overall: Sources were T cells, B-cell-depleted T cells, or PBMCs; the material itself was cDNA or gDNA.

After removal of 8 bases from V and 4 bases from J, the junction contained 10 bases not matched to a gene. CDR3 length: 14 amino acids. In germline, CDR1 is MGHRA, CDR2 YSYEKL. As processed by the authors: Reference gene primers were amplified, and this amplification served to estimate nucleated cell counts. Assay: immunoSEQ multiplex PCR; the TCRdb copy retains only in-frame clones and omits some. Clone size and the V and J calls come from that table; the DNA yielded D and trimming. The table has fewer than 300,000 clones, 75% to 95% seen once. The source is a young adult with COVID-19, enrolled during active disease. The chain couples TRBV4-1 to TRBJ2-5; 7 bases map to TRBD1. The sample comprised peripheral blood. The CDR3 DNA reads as TGCGCCAGCTGCCGAGGGGGCGGTGGAGAGACCCAGTACTTC. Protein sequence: CASCRGGGGETQYF.